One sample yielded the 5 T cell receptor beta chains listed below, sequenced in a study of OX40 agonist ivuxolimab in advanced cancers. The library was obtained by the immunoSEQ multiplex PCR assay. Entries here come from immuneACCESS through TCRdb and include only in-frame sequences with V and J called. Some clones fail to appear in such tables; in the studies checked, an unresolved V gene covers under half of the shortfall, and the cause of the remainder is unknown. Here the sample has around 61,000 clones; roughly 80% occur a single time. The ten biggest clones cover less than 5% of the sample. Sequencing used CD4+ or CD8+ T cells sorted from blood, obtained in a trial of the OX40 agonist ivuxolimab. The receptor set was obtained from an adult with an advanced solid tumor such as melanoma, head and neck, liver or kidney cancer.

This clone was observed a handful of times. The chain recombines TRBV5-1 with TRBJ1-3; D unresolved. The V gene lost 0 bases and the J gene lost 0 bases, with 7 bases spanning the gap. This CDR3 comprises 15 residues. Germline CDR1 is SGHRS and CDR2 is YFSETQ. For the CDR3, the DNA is TGCGCCAGCAGCTTGGGCAGAGGCTCTGGAAACACCATATATTTT. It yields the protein CASSLGRGSGNTIYF.

The CDR3 spells CASSLRTGGPGAGELFF. The CDR3 DNA is TGTGCCAGCAGCTTAAGAACGGGAGGGCCGGGGGCCGGGGAGCTGTTTTTT. The chain is built from TRBV7-2 and TRBJ2-2, with TRBD2 matching over 8 bases. The CDR3 spans 17 residues. Germline CDR1 SGHTA, CDR2 FQGNSA. The V gene end was trimmed by 2 bases and the J gene end by 6 bases; junction bases not matched to a gene: 11.

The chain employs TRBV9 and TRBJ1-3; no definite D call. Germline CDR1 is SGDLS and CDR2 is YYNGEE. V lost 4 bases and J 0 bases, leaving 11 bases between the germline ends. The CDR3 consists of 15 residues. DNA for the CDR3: TGTGCCAGCAGCCCCATGGGGTCCTCTGGAAACACCATATATTTT. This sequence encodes CASSPMGSSGNTIYF.

The CDR3 region has the DNA TGTGCCAGTAGCCAGAACTATGGCTACACCTTC. This codes for CASSQNYGYTF. The J gene is TRBJ1-2, the V gene TRBV19; D is unclear. CDR1 and CDR2 (germline): LNHDA, SQIVND (reference sequence). V lost 6 bases to trimming and J lost 2 bases, with 4 bases between them. The CDR3 length is 11 residues.

CDR3 in DNA: TGTGCCAGCTCACTACAAGGGGCCACGGCAAATCAGCCCCAGCATTTT. It is translated as CASSLQGATANQPQHF. The chain couples TRBV18 to TRBJ1-5; D perhaps matches TRBD1 (5 bases). This CDR3 comprises 16 residues. Trimming left V 4 bases short and J 4 bases short, with 17 bases between. In germline, CDR1 is KGHSH, CDR2 LQKENI.